Shown below are 18 T cell receptor beta chains from a single sample sequenced in a study of T-cell memory formation after mild COVID-19. TCRdb used MiXCR to reprocess the 5' RACE reads, holding one entry per CDR3 protein. Of over 45,000 distinct CDR3 sequences listed, approximately 9.1% are singletons. The sample was PBMCs or a T cell subset sorted from them (not recorded which). These receptors were taken from an adult woman who had mild COVID-19 (a few samples of this study predate the infection). Cell type and time point are not known.

This clonotype has ten or more counts. The V gene is TRBV9, the J gene TRBJ2-3; D is unclear. Germline V lookup: CDR1 SGDLS, CDR2 YYNGEE. CDR3 length equals 11 residues. Trimming shortened V by 3 bases and J by 2 bases, and 1 base separated the two germline ends. The CDR3 bases are TGTGCCAGCAGCGCCACAGATACGCAGTATTTT. Its protein product is CASSATDTQYF.

This clonotype was counted many times. The V and J genes are TRBV18 and TRBJ2-3; 8 bases are shared with TRBD1. CDR3 length: 16 residues. The germline gives CDR1 KGHSH, CDR2 LQKENI. Germline trimming cut 0 bases from V and 2 bases from J; bases unmatched to any gene: 4. The CDR3 DNA is TGTGCCAGCTCACCACCGGACAGGGCCCACACAGATACGCAGTATTTT. It is translated as CASSPPDRAHTDTQYF. Variable domain in full (rest from reference TRBV18 and TRBJ2-3): NAGVMQNPRHLVRRRGQEARLRCSPMKGHSHVYWYRQLPEEGLKFMVYLQKENIIDESGMPKERFSAEFPKEGPSILRIQQVVRGDSAAYFCASSPPDRAHTDTQYFGPGTRLTVL.

This clonotype has a handful of counts. This chain uses TRBV3-1 with TRBJ1-1; D gene ambiguous. The V and J ends lost 1 base and 5 bases respectively, with 8 bases between them. The CDR3 consists of 13 residues. The germline CDR1 and CDR2 sequences are LGHDT and YNNKEL (reference sequence). The CDR3 loop reads CASSQAMGTEAFF. The CDR3 nucleotides read TGTGCCAGCAGCCAAGCGATGGGTACTGAAGCTTTCTTT.

This clonotype was observed a few times. The rearrangement links TRBV30 to TRBJ1-4; D is uncertain. The CDR3 totals 12 residues. CDR1 is GTSNPN, CDR2 SVGIG, per germline (reference sequence). V was cut by 1 base and J by 1 base, with 1 base left in between. CDR3 loop: CAWSGTNEKLFF. Written as DNA, the CDR3 is TGTGCCTGGAGTGGAACTAATGAAAAACTGTTTTTT.

This clonotype was seen ten or more times. This sequence joins TRBV28 and TRBJ2-1; 9 bases line up with TRBD1. Unmatched junction bases numbered 10, after V lost 6 bases and J lost 10 bases. Germline V CDR1 and CDR2: MDHEN, SYDVKM. This CDR3 has 14 amino acids. DNA for the CDR3: TGTGCCAGCAGCCCCGGGACAGGGTTTTTCGAGCAGTTCTTC. Encoded protein: CASSPGTGFFEQFF. Full variable domain (outside the CDR3, taken from reference TRBV28 and TRBJ2-1): DVKVTQSSRYLVKRTGEKVFLECVQDMDHENMFWYRQDPGLGLRLIYFSYDVKMKEKGDIPEGYSVSREKKERFSLILESASTNQTSMYLCASSPGTGFFEQFFGPGTRLTVL.

The V call is TRBV3-1, the J call TRBJ1-1, with TRBD1 as a possible D gene (6 bases). The CDR3 is 11 amino acids. V was shortened by 3 bases and J by 8 bases, with 7 bases between the two germline ends. Germline V gene sequence: CDR1 LGHDT, CDR2 YNNKEL (reference sequence). CDR3 sequence (DNA): TGTGCCAGCAGCCACGGACAGGAAGCTTTCTTT. Its protein product is CASSHGQEAFF. Combining the CDR3 with reference TRBV3-1 and TRBJ1-1 gives the whole variable domain DTAVSQTPKYLVTQMGNDKSIKCEQNLGHDTMYWYKQDSKKFLKIMFSYNNKELIINETVPNRFSPKSPDKAHLNLHINSLELGDSAVYFCASSHGQEAFFGQGTRLTVV.

J is TRBJ1-2 and V is TRBV6-5; the D is unclear. V lost 0 bases to trimming and J lost 5 bases, with 10 bases between them. This CDR3 has 14 amino acids. Germline V gives CDR1 MNHEY, CDR2 SVGAGI. CDR3 DNA: TGTGCCAGCAGTTACTCAGGAGGATCGTATGGCTACACCTTC. This codes for CASSYSGGSYGYTF.

This clonotype has ten or more counts. This chain joins TRBV6-2 or TRBV6-3 and TRBJ2-3, with 8 bases lining up with TRBD2. The CDR3 consists of 14 residues. The J segment lost 4 bases and the V segment lost 6 bases, leaving 6 bases of the junction unmatched. Germline V CDR1 and CDR2: MNHEY, SVGEGT. The CDR3 loop reads CASRHTSGSDTQYF. In DNA, the CDR3 is TGTGCCAGCAGACACACTAGCGGATCAGATACGCAGTATTTT.

This clonotype was observed many times. This chain connects TRBV30 to TRBJ2-3; 7 bases line up with TRBD2. This CDR3 spans 14 amino acids. The V gene end was trimmed by 1 base and the J gene end by 4 bases; junction bases not matched to a gene: 5. The germline gives CDR1 GTSNPN, CDR2 SVGIG (reference sequence). The CDR3 loop is CAWSGSGEADTQYF. CDR3 DNA sequence: TGTGCCTGGAGTGGCAGCGGGGAAGCAGATACGCAGTATTTT.

This clonotype was observed a few times. The rearrangement uses TRBV7-9 and TRBJ2-3; TRBD2 might be the D (5 bases). V was cut by 5 bases and J by 4 bases, with 16 bases left in between. This CDR3 is 15 amino acids long. The germline gives CDR1 SEHNR, CDR2 FQNEAQ (reference sequence). The CDR3 region has the DNA TGTGCCAGCAGCCCGGGAAGAGCCCAGGCAGATACGCAGTATTTT. It codes for CASSPGRAQADTQYF.

The chain recombines TRBV2 with TRBJ2-1, with D perhaps matching TRBD2 (6 bases). CDR3 size: 15 residues. Germline V gene sequence: CDR1 SNHLY, CDR2 FYNNEI. V dropped 6 bases and J dropped 3 bases, with 15 bases sitting between them. The CDR3 is CASSALARGYNEQFF. The CDR3 coding sequence is TGTGCCAGCAGCGCCCTAGCGAGGGGCTACAATGAGCAGTTCTTC.

This sequence joins TRBV29-1 and TRBJ2-3; no reliable D call. Trimming pared 1 base from V and 2 bases from J, leaving 7 bases between. The CDR3 has 13 residues. Germline V gene lookup returns CDR1 SQVTM and CDR2 ANQGSEA. DNA for the CDR3: TGCAGCGTTGAAGGTCAGAACACAGATACGCAGTATTTT. Protein product: CSVEGQNTDTQYF.

V usage is TRBV24-1 and J usage is TRBJ2-3; D is perhaps TRBD2 (6 bases). This CDR3 has 15 residues. Trimming cost V 9 bases and J 2 bases, with 17 bases left between them. Looked up from germline, CDR1 is KGHDR and CDR2 is SFDVKD. The CDR3 bases are TGTGCCACCGGGGGGAGGACGGTGAACACAGATACGCAGTATTTT. This encodes CATGGRTVNTDTQYF.

This clonotype appeared a few times. The chain combines TRBV25-1 with TRBJ2-5, with 8 bases aligning to TRBD2. The CDR3 is 15 residues long. Germline V CDR1 and CDR2: MGHDK, SYGVNS. V shed 4 bases, J shed 5 bases, and the junction held 9 bases outside the gene matches. CDR3 loop: CASSGLAGGGETQYF. The CDR3 DNA follows: TGTGCCAGCAGTGGTTTGGCGGGGGGCGGGGAGACCCAGTACTTC.

This clonotype was observed a few times. The chain combines TRBV2 with TRBJ1-1; TRBD1 is a possible D gene (5 bases). The CDR3 runs to 11 residues. Germline CDR1 reads SNHLY; CDR2 reads FYNNEI. Deletions cut 6 bases from V and 6 bases from J, with 8 bases between. The CDR3 reads CASRRGPEAFF. CDR3 bases: TGTGCCAGCAGAAGGGGACCTGAAGCTTTCTTT. The whole variable domain, remainder taken from reference TRBV2 and TRBJ1-1, is EPEVTQTPSHQVTQMGQEVILRCVPISNHLYFYWYRQILGQKVEFLVSFYNNEISEKSEIFDDQFSVERPDGSNFTLKIRSTKLEDSAMYFCASRRGPEAFFGQGTRLTVV.

This clonotype was detected many times. V usage is TRBV24-1 and J usage is TRBJ2-7, with 9 bases fitting TRBD2. This CDR3 is 13 amino acids long. V gave up 9 bases and J gave up 7 bases; unmatched junction bases: 9. CDR1 is KGHDR and CDR2 is SFDVKD in the germline V gene. As DNA, the CDR3 is TGTGCCACCCGCTCGACTAGCGGAAGGGAGCAGTACTTC. Translation: CATRSTSGREQYF.

This clonotype was detected a few times. CDR3 in amino acids: CASSDGQGGTEAFF. The CDR3 DNA sequence: TGTGCCAGCAGTGATGGACAGGGAGGTACTGAAGCTTTCTTT. The chain joins TRBV2 to TRBJ1-1, with 8 nucleotides matching TRBD1. The germline gives CDR1 SNHLY, CDR2 FYNNEI. After removal of 3 bases from V and 5 bases from J, the junction contained 5 bases not matched to a gene. The CDR3 has 14 amino acids.

This clonotype came up many times. J is TRBJ2-3 and V is TRBV7-3; weak D call: TRBD2 (7 bases). Germline assignment: CDR1 SGHTA and CDR2 FQGTGA. CDR3 length: 15 residues. Trimming pared 0 bases from V and 6 bases from J, leaving 13 bases between. The CDR3 coding sequence is TGTGCCAGCAGCTTAACAGGGGGGGGCTGGGATACGCAGTATTTT. Translating gives CASSLTGGGWDTQYF.